This T cell receptor (beta chain) was identified in a study of T cell changes during pregnancy in multiple sclerosis. Profiled with immunoSEQ multiplex PCR; TCRdb holds only in-frame clones, not every one. The sample shows about 130,000 clones, about 96% of them seen only once. V was shortened by 3 bases and J by 3 bases, with 6 bases between the two germline ends. The CDR3 is 12 residues long. Per germline, CDR1 MDHEN and CDR2 SYDVKM. This sequence joins TRBV28 and TRBJ2-7; D gene uncertain. The receptor's source is a female donor with multiple sclerosis, enrolled in a pregnancy study. The specimen was peripheral blood, collected after pregnancy. The CDR3: CASSLGSYEQYF. The CDR3 nucleotides are TGTGCCAGCAGTTTGGGCAGCTACGAGCAGTACTTC. The complete variable domain, with remaining parts taken from reference TRBV28 and TRBJ2-7, reads DVKVTQSSRYLVKRTGEKVFLECVQDMDHENMFWYRQDPGLGLRLIYFSYDVKMKEKGDIPEGYSVSREKKERFSLILESASTNQTSMYLCASSLGSYEQYFGPGTRLTVT.